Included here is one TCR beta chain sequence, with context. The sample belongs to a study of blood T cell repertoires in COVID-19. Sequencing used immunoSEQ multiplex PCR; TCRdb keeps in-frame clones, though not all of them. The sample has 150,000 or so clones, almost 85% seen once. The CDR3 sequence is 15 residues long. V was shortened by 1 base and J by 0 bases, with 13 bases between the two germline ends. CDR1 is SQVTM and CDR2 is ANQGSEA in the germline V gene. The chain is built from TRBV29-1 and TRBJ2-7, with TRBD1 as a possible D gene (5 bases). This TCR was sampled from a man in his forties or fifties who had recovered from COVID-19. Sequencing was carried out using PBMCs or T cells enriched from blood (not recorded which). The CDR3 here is CSVEGSQGNSYEQYF. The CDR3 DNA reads TGCAGCGTTGAAGGTTCCCAGGGCAACTCCTACGAGCAGTACTTC.